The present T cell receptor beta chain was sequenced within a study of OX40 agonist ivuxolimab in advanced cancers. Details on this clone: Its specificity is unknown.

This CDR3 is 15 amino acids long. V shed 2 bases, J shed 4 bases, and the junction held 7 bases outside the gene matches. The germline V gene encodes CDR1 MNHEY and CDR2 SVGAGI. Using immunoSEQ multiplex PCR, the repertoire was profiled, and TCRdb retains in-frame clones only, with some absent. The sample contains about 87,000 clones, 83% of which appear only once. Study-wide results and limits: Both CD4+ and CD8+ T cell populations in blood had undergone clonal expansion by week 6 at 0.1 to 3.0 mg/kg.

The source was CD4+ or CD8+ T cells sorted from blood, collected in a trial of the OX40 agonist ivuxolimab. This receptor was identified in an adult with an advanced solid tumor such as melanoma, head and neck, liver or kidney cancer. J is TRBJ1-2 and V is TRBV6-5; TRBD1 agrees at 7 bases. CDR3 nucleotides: TGTGCCAGCAGTTACCTCGACAGGGTCGCCTATGGCTACACCTTC. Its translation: CASSYLDRVAYGYTF.